This T cell receptor beta chain was identified in a study of blood T cells in healthy people across ages. Germline CDR1 reads LGHDT; CDR2 reads YNNKEL (reference sequence). The CDR3 has 13 amino acids. V was cut by 2 bases and J by 11 bases, with 13 bases left in between. Study-level findings and limits: Roughly linear declines in TCR beta diversity per million T cells occurred with age. The study could not conclusively compare naive and antigen-experienced cells, given its unsorted PBMCs. Diversity estimates from one million T cells were considered underestimates.

Healthy individuals of Caucasian origin from Russia, aged about 6 to 100, served as donors. Of note for this clonotype: As yet, its antigen is unknown.

A second PCR, run for about 7 to 11 cycles, used a sample-barcoded 5' primer plus a J-beta primer mix. MiXCR, applied by TCRdb to the 5' RACE reads, yields one record per CDR3 protein. The data hold some 1.5 million distinct CDR3 sequences, with roughly two fifths observed a single time. Sequenced material: blood. The chain is built from TRBV3-1 and TRBJ2-1; D remains ambiguous. The receptor was isolated from a woman aged 18 to 35 in good health. The CDR3 DNA reads as TGTGCCAGCAGCCAACCTGTTACAATGAAGCAGTTCTTC. Translation gives CASSQPVTMKQFF.